This TCR beta chain originates from a study of early T cells in non-severe SARS-CoV-2 infection. Study context: Chains stayed unpaired after sequencing of bulk RNA from unsorted whole blood.

Germline V gene lookup returns CDR1 SGHTA and CDR2 FQGTGA. Unmatched junction bases numbered 10, after V lost 7 bases and J lost 7 bases. The CDR3 has 15 amino acids. The table lists this clonotype with many counts. The antigen is undetermined. Points from the study as a whole: Lookups in VDJdb leaned toward anti-spike CD8 responses and missed private and CD4 specificities.

TCRdb re-analysed the 5' RACE reads in MiXCR, keeping a single row per CDR3 protein. The sample shows 25,000 to 30,000 distinct CDR3 sequences, less than 6.5% of them seen only once. The V gene is TRBV7-3, the J gene TRBJ2-1; 10 bases fit TRBD2. Input material: whole blood. The sequence derives from an adult who was a healthcare worker with PCR-confirmed SARS-CoV-2 infection or an uninfected control (not recorded which). For the CDR3, the DNA is TGTGCCAGCACCTCCAGACTAGCGGGTCTGAATGAGCAGTTCTTC. Protein sequence: CASTSRLAGLNEQFF.